These 21 T cell receptor beta chains share one sample of origin, sequenced in a study of T cell clonotyping in hematopoietic cell transplantation. Regarding time point: recipient sample about 28 days before transplant, after cytoreduction. Only in-frame clones appear in the TCRdb table, and some are missing; sequencing was by immunoSEQ multiplex PCR. Of 8,500 to 14,000 clones in the sample, roughly 90% were seen once. The source was peripheral blood mononuclear cells, collected before stem cell transplant. The receptors shown here come from a woman aged 40 to 55 with acute myeloid leukemia. Some clones in this sample may be carry-over from other donors' samples.

This chain's CDR3 is CASSIVGSGYEQYF. The CDR3 bases are TGTGCCAGTAGTATTGTAGGATCGGGCTACGAGCAGTACTTC. The chain combines TRBV19 with TRBJ2-7; no reliable D call. The CDR3 has 14 residues. From germline, CDR1 is LNHDA and CDR2 SQIVND (reference sequence). Trimming removed 3 bases at V and 3 bases at J, with 12 bases between.

The chain carries TRBV7-9 and TRBJ1-1; 7 positions agree with TRBD1. The CDR3 has 17 residues. The germline CDR1 and CDR2 sequences are SEHNR and FQNEAQ (reference sequence). V dropped 4 bases and J dropped 0; count of bases not matched to a gene: 11. The CDR3 here is CASSSGGRGYMNTEAFF. Here the CDR3 DNA reads TGTGCCAGCAGCTCCGGGGGCAGGGGGTACATGAACACTGAAGCTTTCTTT.

The chain joins TRBV13 to TRBJ2-1, with 11 bases lining up with TRBD2. Germline V gene lookup returns CDR1 PRHDT and CDR2 FYEKMQ (reference sequence). This CDR3 has 19 residues. The V and J ends lost 1 base and 2 bases, in that order; junction bases with no gene match: 10. Here the CDR3 DNA reads TGTGCCAGCAGCTTAGAGGGGACTAGCGGAAGGATGACCTACAATGAGCAGTTCTTC. It yields the protein CASSLEGTSGRMTYNEQFF.

V and J are TRBV5-1 and TRBJ1-3; the D is unclear. The germline V gene encodes CDR1 SGHRS and CDR2 YFSETQ. The V end was cut by 0 bases, the J end by 0 bases, with 10 bases between. CDR3 size: 16 residues. The CDR3 loop is CASSLEAEPSGNTIYF. For the CDR3, the DNA is TGCGCCAGCAGCTTGGAGGCGGAACCCTCTGGAAACACCATATATTTT.

The chain links TRBV19 to TRBJ1-1; D is ambiguous. Trimming removed 4 bases from V and 7 bases from J, with 7 bases in between. Germline-derived CDR1 and CDR2 are LNHDA and SQIVND (reference sequence). This CDR3 is built from 11 residues. This chain's CDR3 is CASSNKVEAFF. CDR3 DNA sequence: TGTGCCAGTAGTAATAAGGTTGAAGCTTTCTTT. The full variable domain, its missing parts supplied by reference TRBV19 and TRBJ1-1, is DGGITQSPKYLFRKEGQNVTLSCEQNLNHDAMYWYRQDPGQGLRLIYYSQIVNDFQKGDIAEGYSVSREKKESFPLTVTSAQKNPTAFYLCASSNKVEAFFGQGTRLTVV.

The J gene is TRBJ2-3, the V gene TRBV19, with 13 nucleotides matching TRBD2. V was clipped by 5 bases and J by 6 bases; unmatched bases: 8. CDR3 length equals 16 residues. Germline V lookup: CDR1 LNHDA, CDR2 SQIVND (reference sequence). The CDR3, as DNA: TGTGCCAGTAGTGCGCGGACTAGCGGGAGTTTCGATACGCAGTATTTT. Its protein product is CASSARTSGSFDTQYF.

The V and J genes are TRBV7-9 and TRBJ1-3, with D unresolved. V shed 11 bases and J shed 4 bases, with 18 bases lying between them. Germline V lookup: CDR1 SEHNR, CDR2 FQNEAQ (reference sequence). This CDR3 contains 14 residues. The CDR3 loop is CACLDRGRGNTIYF. As DNA, the CDR3 is TGTGCCTGCCTTGACCGGGGTCGGGGAAACACCATATATTTT.

The table lists this clone with a count of one. This sequence joins TRBV27 and TRBJ1-1; 7 bases are shared with TRBD1. This CDR3 is built from 14 residues. The V gene's germline CDR1 is MNHEY and CDR2 SMNVEV (reference sequence). After removal of 5 bases from V and 1 base from J, the junction contained 4 bases not matched to a gene. The CDR3 DNA reads as TGTGCCAGCAGTCCCGGGACAGCGAACACTGAAGCTTTCTTT. Its translation is CASSPGTANTEAFF.

V usage is TRBV11-1 and J usage is TRBJ2-1, with a tentative D call TRBD2 (6 bases). CDR3 length: 15 residues. V was cut by 6 bases and J by 3 bases, with 15 bases left in between. Germline CDR1 is SGHAT and CDR2 is FQDESV (reference sequence). The CDR3 region is CASRPKRRDYNEQFF. The CDR3 DNA follows: TGTGCCAGCAGACCCAAGCGGCGGGACTACAATGAGCAGTTCTTC. Supplemented by reference TRBV11-1 and TRBJ2-1, the full variable domain reads EAEVAQSPRYKITEKSQAVAFWCDPISGHATLYWYRQILGQGPELLVQFQDESVVDDSQLPKDRFSAERLKGVDSTLKIQPAELGDSAMYLCASRPKRRDYNEQFFGPGTRLTVL.

The chain combines TRBV5-6 with TRBJ2-1, with D unclear. Trimming removed 3 bases at V and 2 bases at J, with 6 bases between. The CDR3 runs 13 residues. Germline CDR1 SGHDT, CDR2 YYEEEE. DNA of the CDR3: TGTGCCAGCAGCTCCTGGCCCTACAATGAGCAGTTCTTC. Its protein is CASSSWPYNEQFF. The entire variable domain, with the rest obtained from reference TRBV5-6 and TRBJ2-1, is as follows: DAGVTQSPTHLIKTRGQQVTLRCSPKSGHDTVSWYQQALGQGPQFIFQYYEEEERQRGNFPDRFSGHQFPNYSSELNVNALLLGDSALYLCASSSWPYNEQFFGPGTRLTVL.

The rearrangement links TRBV19 to TRBJ2-1, with 10 bases fitting TRBD2. Germline V gene lookup returns CDR1 LNHDA and CDR2 SQIVND (reference sequence). The CDR3 consists of 17 residues. V gave up 4 bases and J gave up 3 bases; unmatched junction bases: 9. In nucleotides, the CDR3 is TGTGCCAGTAGTACAAGACCCGGGACTAGCGTCTACAATGAGCAGTTCTTC. It codes for CASSTRPGTSVYNEQFF.

V usage is TRBV27 and J usage is TRBJ1-1, with D unclear. The CDR3 sequence is 14 residues long. The germline CDR1 and CDR2 sequences are MNHEY and SMNVEV (reference sequence). V lost 4 bases, J lost 6 bases, and 15 bases lay in between. CDR3 DNA: TGTGCCAGCAGTTCACGGGTCCCCGTGGCTGAAGCTTTCTTT. Its protein product is CASSSRVPVAEAFF.

V gene TRBV10-3 combines with J gene TRBJ1-2; 8 bases are shared with TRBD1. Germline assignment: CDR1 ENHRY and CDR2 SYGVKD. J lost 8 bases, V lost 3 bases, and 8 bases had no gene match. The CDR3 runs to 14 residues. DNA of the CDR3: TGTGCCATCAGTGATAATTTACAGGGGGGCGGCTACACCTTC. Residues: CAISDNLQGGGYTF.

This chain uses TRBV30 with TRBJ2-7; D unresolved. V was shortened by 0 bases and J by 5 bases, with 11 bases between the two germline ends. The CDR3 has 13 residues. The germline V gene has CDR1 GTSNPN and CDR2 SVGIG (reference sequence). For the CDR3, the DNA is TGTGCCTGGAGTGTACGAAGCAGGAACGAGCAGTACTTC. Translated, it gives CAWSVRSRNEQYF. Filled out from reference TRBV30 and TRBJ2-7, the complete variable domain reads SQTIHQWPATLVQPVGSPLSLECTVEGTSNPNLYWYRQAAGRGLQLLFYSVGIGQISSEVPQNLSASRPQDRQFILSSKKLLLSDSGFYLCAWSVRSRNEQYFGPGTRLTVT.

V gene TRBV27 combines with J gene TRBJ2-4; 9 positions agree with TRBD1. The CDR3 consists of 13 residues. CDR1 MNHEY and CDR2 SMNVEV come from the germline V gene (reference sequence). V lost 8 bases to trimming and J lost 3 bases; unmatched junction nucleotides: 2. CDR3 nucleotide sequence: TGTGCCAGCTGGGACAGGGACAAAAACATTCAGTACTTC. Protein: CASWDRDKNIQYF.

The rearrangement links TRBV5-6 to TRBJ1-3; TRBD1 aligns across 7 bases. The CDR3 consists of 16 residues. The V and J ends lost 3 bases and 0 bases, in that order; junction bases with no gene match: 6. The germline V gene encodes CDR1 SGHDT and CDR2 YYEEEE. CDR3 protein: CASSYPTGSSGNTIYF. For the CDR3, the DNA is TGTGCCAGCAGCTACCCGACAGGGAGCTCTGGAAACACCATATATTTT.

The chain combines TRBV25-1 with TRBJ2-1; 10 bases agree with TRBD2. The ends lost 5 bases at V and 6 bases at J; junction bases unmatched: 7. The V gene's germline CDR1 is MGHDK and CDR2 SYGVNS. CDR3 length: 15 amino acids. CDR3 bases: TGTGCCAGCAGTTCCGGGACTAGCGCTCCCAATGAGCAGTTCTTC. This sequence encodes CASSSGTSAPNEQFF.

This sequence joins TRBV5-5 and TRBJ2-3; 10 bases are shared with TRBD1. The CDR3 consists of 16 residues. Germline V lookup: CDR1 SGHKS, CDR2 YYEKEE (reference sequence). V was pared by 1 base and J by 3 bases, with 5 bases of the junction left unmatched. CDR3 bases: TGTGCCAGCAGCTTGTCCCGGGACAGGGGAACAGATACGCAGTATTTT. Its protein product is CASSLSRDRGTDTQYF. The full variable domain, with the rest looked up from reference TRBV5-5 and TRBJ2-3, is DAGVTQSPTHLIKTRGQQVTLRCSPISGHKSVSWYQQVLGQGPQFIFQYYEKEERGRGNFPDRFSARQFPNYSSELNVNALLLGDSALYLCASSLSRDRGTDTQYFGPGTRLTVL.

The chain combines TRBV10-2 with TRBJ2-7, with 8 positions matching TRBD1. The junction had 17 bases not matched to a gene; V was cut back by 4 bases and J by 0 bases. The CDR3 length is 19 residues. Per the germline V gene, CDR1 is WSHSY and CDR2 is SAAADI. The DNA of the CDR3 is TGCGCCAGCAGTGCCAAACGGGGACAGGCGATTATTAGCTCCTACGAGCAGTACTTC. Amino acids: CASSAKRGQAIISSYEQYF.

The rearrangement joins TRBV5-4 to TRBJ2-7; 13 positions match TRBD2. The CDR3 has 18 residues. Germline CDR1 is SGHNT and CDR2 is YYREEE (reference sequence). The ends lost 4 bases at V and 7 bases at J; junction bases unmatched: 17. The CDR3 DNA reads TGTGCCAGCAGCCATTTCCCCCCTACTAGCGGGAGGGCCGGGGAGCAGTACTTC. Its translation is CASSHFPPTSGRAGEQYF.

The V gene is TRBV10-3, the J gene TRBJ2-5; TRBD2 matches at 10 bases. Germline CDR1 and CDR2: ENHRY and SYGVKD. CDR3 length equals 16 residues. J gave up 3 bases and V 4 bases, and 8 bases lay outside the gene matches. In nucleotides, the CDR3 is TGTGCCATCAGTGGCCAGCGGGAGGGCCTGGAAGAGACCCAGTACTTC. It yields the protein CAISGQREGLEETQYF.